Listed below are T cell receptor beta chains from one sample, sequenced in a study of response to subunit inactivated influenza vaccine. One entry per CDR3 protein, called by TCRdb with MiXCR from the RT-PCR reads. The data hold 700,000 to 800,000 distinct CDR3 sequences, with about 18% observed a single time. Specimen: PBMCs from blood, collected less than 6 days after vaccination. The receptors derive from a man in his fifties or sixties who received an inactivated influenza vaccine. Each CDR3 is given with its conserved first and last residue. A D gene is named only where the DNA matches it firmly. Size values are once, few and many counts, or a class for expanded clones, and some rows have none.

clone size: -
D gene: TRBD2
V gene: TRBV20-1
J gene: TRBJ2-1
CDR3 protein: CSAIPGLADQNEQFF
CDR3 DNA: TGCAGTGCTATTCCGGGACTAGCGGACCAAAATGAGCAGTTCTTC

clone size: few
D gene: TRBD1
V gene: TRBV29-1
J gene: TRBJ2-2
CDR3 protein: CSYRGLTGELFF
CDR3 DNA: TGCAGCTACAGGGGGCTCACCGGGGAGCTGTTTTTT

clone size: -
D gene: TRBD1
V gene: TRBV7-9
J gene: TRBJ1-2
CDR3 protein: CATGRSGTDYGYTF
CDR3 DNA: TGTGCCACCGGGCGCTCCGGGACAGACTATGGCTACACCTTC

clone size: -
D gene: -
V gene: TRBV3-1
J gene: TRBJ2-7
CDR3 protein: CASSPLWGASYEQYF
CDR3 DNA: TGTGCCAGCAGCCCCCTTTGGGGGGCCTCCTACGAGCAGTACTTC

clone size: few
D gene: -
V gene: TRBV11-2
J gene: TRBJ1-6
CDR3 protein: CASSLSDSFSPLHF
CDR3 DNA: TGTGCCAGCAGCTTGTCAGATTCCTTTTCACCCCTCCACTTT

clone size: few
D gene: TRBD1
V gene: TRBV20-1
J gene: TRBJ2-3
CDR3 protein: CSARPQGPTDTQYF
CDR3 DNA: TGCAGTGCTAGGCCACAGGGGCCCACAGATACGCAGTATTTT

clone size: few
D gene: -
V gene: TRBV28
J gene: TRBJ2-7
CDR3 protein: CASSPPLYRVRREQYF
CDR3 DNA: TGTGCCAGCAGCCCCCCCCTCTACAGGGTACGACGCGAGCAGTACTTC

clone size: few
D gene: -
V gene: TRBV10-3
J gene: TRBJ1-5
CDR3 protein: CATALHRNSNQPQHF
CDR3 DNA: TGTGCCACCGCCTTGCACAGGAATAGCAATCAGCCCCAGCATTTT

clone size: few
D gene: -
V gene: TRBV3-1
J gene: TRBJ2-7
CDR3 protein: CASSHEGGGTYEQYF
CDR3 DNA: TGTGCCAGCAGCCATGAGGGAGGGGGGACCTACGAGCAGTACTTC

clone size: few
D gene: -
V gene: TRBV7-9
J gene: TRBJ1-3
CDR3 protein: CASSHLGKAGNTIYF
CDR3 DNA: TGTGCCAGCAGCCATCTCGGGAAGGCTGGAAACACCATATATTTT

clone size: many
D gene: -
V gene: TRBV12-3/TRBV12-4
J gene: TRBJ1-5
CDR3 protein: CASSLSGYQPQHF
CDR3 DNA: TGTGCCAGCAGTTTATCGGGATACCAGCCCCAGCATTTT

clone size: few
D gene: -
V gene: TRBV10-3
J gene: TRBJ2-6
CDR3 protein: CAISENAGANVLTF
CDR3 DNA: TGTGCCATCAGTGAAAACGCTGGGGCCAACGTCCTGACTTTC

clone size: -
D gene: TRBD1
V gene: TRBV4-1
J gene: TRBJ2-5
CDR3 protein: CASSQTGGKTQYF
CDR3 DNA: TGCGCCAGCAGCCAAACAGGGGGCAAGACCCAGTACTTC

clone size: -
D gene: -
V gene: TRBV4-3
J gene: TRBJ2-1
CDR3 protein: CASSHEGGAPSYNEQFF
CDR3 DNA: TGCGCCAGCAGCCACGAAGGGGGGGCGCCCTCCTACAATGAGCAGTTCTTC

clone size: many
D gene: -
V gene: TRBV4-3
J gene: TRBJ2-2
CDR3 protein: CASSQEYGGRLTGELFF
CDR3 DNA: TGCGCCAGCAGCCAAGAGTATGGAGGGCGCCTCACCGGGGAGCTGTTTTTT

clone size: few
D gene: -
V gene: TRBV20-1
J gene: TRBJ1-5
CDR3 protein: CSARTGENQPQHF
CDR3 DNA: TGCAGTGCTAGAACGGGGGAAAATCAGCCCCAGCATTTT

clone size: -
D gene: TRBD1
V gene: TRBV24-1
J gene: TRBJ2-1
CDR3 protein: CATSDLVLRDREGHEQFF
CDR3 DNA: TGTGCCACCAGTGATTTGGTACTCCGGGACAGGGAAGGCCATGAGCAGTTCTTC

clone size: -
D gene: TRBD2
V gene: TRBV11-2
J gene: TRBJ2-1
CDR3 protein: CASSVSGTAHNEQFF
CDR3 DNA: TGTGCCAGCAGCGTTAGCGGGACCGCTCACAATGAGCAGTTCTTC

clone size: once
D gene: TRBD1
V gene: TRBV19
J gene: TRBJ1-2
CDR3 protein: CASSIPSGQGANYGYTF
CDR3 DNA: TGTGCCAGTAGTATACCTTCCGGACAGGGAGCTAACTATGGCTACACCTTC

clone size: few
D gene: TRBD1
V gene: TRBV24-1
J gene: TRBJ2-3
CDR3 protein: CATSRQGRSTDTQYF
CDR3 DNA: TGTGCCACCAGTCGACAGGGGCGAAGCACAGATACGCAGTATTTT

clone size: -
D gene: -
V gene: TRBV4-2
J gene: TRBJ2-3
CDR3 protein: CASSQTRGSTDTQYF
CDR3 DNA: TGTGCCAGCAGCCAGACCAGGGGCAGCACAGATACGCAGTATTTT

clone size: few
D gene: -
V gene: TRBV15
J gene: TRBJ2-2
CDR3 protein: CATSRVGGTGELFF
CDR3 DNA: TGTGCCACCAGCAGAGTTGGGGGCACCGGGGAGCTGTTTTTT

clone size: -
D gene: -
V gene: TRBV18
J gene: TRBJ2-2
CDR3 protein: CASSVLTGELFF
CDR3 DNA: TGTGCCAGCTCCGTCCTCACCGGGGAGCTGTTTTTT

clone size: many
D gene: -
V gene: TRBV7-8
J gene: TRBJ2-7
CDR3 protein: CASSLSRDSPSKTYEQYF
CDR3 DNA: TGTGCCAGCAGCTTATCGCGGGACAGTCCTAGCAAAACCTACGAGCAGTACTTC

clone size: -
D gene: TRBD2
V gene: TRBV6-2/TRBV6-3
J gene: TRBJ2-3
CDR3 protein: CASSYTAGRDTSTDTQYF
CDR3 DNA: TGTGCCAGCAGTTACACGGCCGGGAGGGATACTAGCACAGATACGCAGTATTTT

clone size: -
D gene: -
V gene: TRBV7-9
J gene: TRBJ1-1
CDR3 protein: CASSSQSGNTEAFF
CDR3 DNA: TGTGCCAGCAGCTCCCAGAGCGGGAACACTGAAGCTTTCTTT

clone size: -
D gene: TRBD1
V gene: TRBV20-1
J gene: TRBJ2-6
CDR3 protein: CSAEVRDRVNSGANVLTF
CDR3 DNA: TGCAGTGCGGAAGTTCGGGACAGGGTAAATTCTGGGGCCAACGTCCTGACTTTC

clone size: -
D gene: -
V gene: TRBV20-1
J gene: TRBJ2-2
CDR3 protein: CSANRAGELFF
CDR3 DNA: TGCAGTGCTAACCGCGCCGGGGAGCTGTTTTTT

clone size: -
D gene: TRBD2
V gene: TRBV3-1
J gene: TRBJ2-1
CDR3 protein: CASSQGPTSSGHEQFF
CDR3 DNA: TGTGCCAGCAGCCAAGGACCGACTAGCTCTGGCCATGAGCAGTTCTTC

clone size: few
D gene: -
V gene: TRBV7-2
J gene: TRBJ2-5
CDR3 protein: CASSSRDIQETQYF
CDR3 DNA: TGTGCCAGCAGCTCCCGGGACATTCAAGAGACCCAGTACTTC

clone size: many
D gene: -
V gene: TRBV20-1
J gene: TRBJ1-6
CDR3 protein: CSASPGAGGSYNSPLHF
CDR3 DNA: TGCAGTGCTAGCCCAGGGGCAGGAGGTTCCTATAATTCACCCCTCCACTTT

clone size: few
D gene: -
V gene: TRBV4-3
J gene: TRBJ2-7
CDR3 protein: CASSQDLGTYEQYF
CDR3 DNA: TGCGCCAGCAGCCAAGATTTGGGGACCTACGAGCAGTACTTC

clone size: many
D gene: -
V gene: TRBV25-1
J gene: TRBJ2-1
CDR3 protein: CASSDVHEQFF
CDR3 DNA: TGTGCCAGCAGTGATGTCCATGAGCAGTTCTTC

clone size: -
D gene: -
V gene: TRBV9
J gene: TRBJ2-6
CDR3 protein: CASSVVSDRFGANVLTF
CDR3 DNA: TGTGCCAGCAGCGTAGTGTCAGATCGGTTTGGGGCCAACGTCCTGACTTTC

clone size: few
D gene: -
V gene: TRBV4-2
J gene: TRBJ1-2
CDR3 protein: CASSLLTLSNYGYTF
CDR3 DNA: TGTGCCAGCAGCCTATTGACCCTTTCCAACTATGGCTACACCTTC

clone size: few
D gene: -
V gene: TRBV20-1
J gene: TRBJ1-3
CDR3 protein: CSASLPGSGNTIYF
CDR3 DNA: TGCAGTGCTAGTCTCCCAGGGTCTGGAAACACCATATATTTT

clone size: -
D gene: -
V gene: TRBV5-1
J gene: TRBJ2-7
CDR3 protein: CASSGGPSYEQYF
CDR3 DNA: TGCGCCAGCAGCGGGGGACCGAGCTACGAGCAGTACTTC

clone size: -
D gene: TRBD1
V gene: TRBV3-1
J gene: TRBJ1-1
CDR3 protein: CASSQYETGRTEAFF
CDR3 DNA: TGTGCCAGCAGCCAATACGAGACAGGGAGGACTGAAGCTTTCTTT

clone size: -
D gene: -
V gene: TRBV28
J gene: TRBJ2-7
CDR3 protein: CASKANGEQYF
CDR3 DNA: TGTGCCAGCAAGGCTAACGGCGAGCAGTACTTC

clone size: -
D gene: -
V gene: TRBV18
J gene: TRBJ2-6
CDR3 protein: CASSPSGGAGANVLTF
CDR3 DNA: TGTGCCAGCTCACCCTCCGGGGGCGCTGGGGCCAACGTCCTGACTTTC

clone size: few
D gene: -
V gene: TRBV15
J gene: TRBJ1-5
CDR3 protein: CATSHSDSSQPQHF
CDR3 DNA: TGTGCCACCAGCCACAGCGACTCCAGTCAGCCCCAGCATTTT

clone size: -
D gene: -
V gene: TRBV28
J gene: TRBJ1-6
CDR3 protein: CASSLPPQGGSPLHF
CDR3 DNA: TGTGCCAGCAGTTTACCCCCCCAGGGAGGATCACCCCTCCACTTT

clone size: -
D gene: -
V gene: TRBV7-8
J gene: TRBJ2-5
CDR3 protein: CASGGVRETQYF
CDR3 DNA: TGTGCCAGCGGGGGTGTAAGGGAGACCCAGTACTTC

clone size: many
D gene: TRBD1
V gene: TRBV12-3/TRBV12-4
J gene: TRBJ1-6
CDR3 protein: CASSRQGANSPLHF
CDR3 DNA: TGTGCCAGCAGCCGACAGGGTGCTAATTCACCCCTCCACTTT

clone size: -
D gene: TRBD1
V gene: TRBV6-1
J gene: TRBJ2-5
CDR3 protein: CASRATDRGGGETQYF
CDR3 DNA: TGTGCCAGCAGAGCCACCGACAGGGGTGGTGGAGAGACCCAGTACTTC

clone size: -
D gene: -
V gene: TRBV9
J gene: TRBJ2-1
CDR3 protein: CASSAQLPPGEQFF
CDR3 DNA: TGTGCCAGCAGCGCCCAACTCCCCCCGGGTGAGCAGTTCTTC

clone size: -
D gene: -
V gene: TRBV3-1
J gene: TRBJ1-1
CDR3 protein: CASSQSRVNTEAFF
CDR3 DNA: TGTGCCAGCAGCCAGTCCAGAGTGAACACTGAAGCTTTCTTT

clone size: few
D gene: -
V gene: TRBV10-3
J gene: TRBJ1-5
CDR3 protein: CAISASGGENQPQHF
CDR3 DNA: TGTGCCATCAGTGCATCGGGGGGCGAGAATCAGCCCCAGCATTTT

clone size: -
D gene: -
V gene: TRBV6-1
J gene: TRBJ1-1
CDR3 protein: CASSIGAGTDGYTEAFF
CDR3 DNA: TGTGCCAGCAGTATCGGGGCAGGGACCGATGGGTACACTGAAGCTTTCTTT

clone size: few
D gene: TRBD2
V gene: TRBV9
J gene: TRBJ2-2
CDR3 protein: CASSPSFGSGSTGELFF
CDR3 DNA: TGTGCCAGCAGCCCGAGTTTTGGTAGCGGGAGCACCGGGGAGCTGTTTTTT

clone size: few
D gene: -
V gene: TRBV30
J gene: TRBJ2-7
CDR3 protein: CAWGKSWEEHF
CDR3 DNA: TGTGCCTGGGGGAAAAGTTGGGAAGAGCACTTC

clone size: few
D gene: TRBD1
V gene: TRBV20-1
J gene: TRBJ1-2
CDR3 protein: CSARDRDRGVVRYGYTF
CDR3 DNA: TGCAGTGCTAGAGATCGGGACAGGGGAGTTGTGCGCTATGGCTACACCTTC

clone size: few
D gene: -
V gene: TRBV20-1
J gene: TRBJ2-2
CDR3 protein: CSARAGSLTGELFF
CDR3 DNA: TGCAGTGCTAGAGCCGGATCTCTAACCGGGGAGCTGTTTTTT

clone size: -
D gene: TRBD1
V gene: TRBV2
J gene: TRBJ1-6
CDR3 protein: CASSVRDRADSPLHF
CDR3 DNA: TGTGCCAGCAGTGTCCGGGACAGGGCGGATTCACCCCTCCACTTT

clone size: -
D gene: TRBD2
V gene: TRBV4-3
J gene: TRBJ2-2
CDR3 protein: CASSQEISGRDTGELFF
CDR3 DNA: TGCGCCAGCAGCCAAGAGATTAGCGGGAGAGACACCGGGGAGCTGTTTTTT

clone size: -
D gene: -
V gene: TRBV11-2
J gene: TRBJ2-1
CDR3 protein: CASSLVIGGHYNEQFF
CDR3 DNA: TGTGCCAGCAGCTTAGTGATCGGGGGGCATTACAATGAGCAGTTCTTC